Presented here are 18 T cell receptor beta chains from one specimen sequenced in a study of blood T cell repertoires in COVID-19 (dated by TCRdb to the early 2020s). The library relied on the immunoSEQ multiplex PCR assay. TCRdb took over this immuneACCESS table, retaining in-frame rearrangements with V and J assigned. Such tables are incomplete; in checked studies, under half of the missing clones stem from an unresolved V gene, and the remainder is unexplained. The sample data list over 250,000 clones, and around 89% of these were observed just once. Clones ranked in the top ten supply roughly 2.5% of the sample. Sequenced: PBMCs or T cells enriched from blood (not recorded which). Every receptor here comes from a woman aged 18-29 years who had recovered from COVID-19.

The chain is built from TRBV10-3 and TRBJ1-2, with 7 nucleotides matching TRBD1. CDR1 ENHRY and CDR2 SYGVKD come from the germline V gene. V lost 5 bases to trimming and J lost 6 bases; unmatched junction nucleotides: 3. The CDR3 has 12 residues. This CDR3 reads CAISFQGDGYTF. The CDR3 DNA is TGTGCCATCAGTTTCCAGGGGGATGGCTACACCTTC.

In this sample, this clone turned up once. Other DNA sequences within the sample encode an identical CDR3. The V and J genes are TRBV2 and TRBJ1-4; D is ambiguous. The germline CDR1 and CDR2 sequences are SNHLY and FYNNEI. This CDR3 has 11 residues. V gave up 6 bases and J gave up 4 bases, with 3 bases separating them. CDR3: CASSLNEKLFF. The CDR3 region has the DNA TGTGCCAGCAGCCTTAATGAAAAACTGTTTTTT. Based on the CDR3 plus reference TRBV2 and TRBJ1-4, the full variable domain is EPEVTQTPSHQVTQMGQEVILRCVPISNHLYFYWYRQILGQKVEFLVSFYNNEISEKSEIFDDQFSVERPDGSNFTLKIRSTKLEDSAMYFCASSLNEKLFFGSGTQLSVL.

V usage is TRBV7-9 and J usage is TRBJ2-5; 9 nucleotides agree with TRBD1. V gave up 2 bases and J gave up 2 bases; unmatched junction bases: 9. Per the germline V gene, CDR1 is SEHNR and CDR2 is FQNEAQ (reference sequence). The CDR3 sequence is 17 residues long. CDR3 coding DNA: TGTGCCAGCAGCTTAAGGGGACAGGGTTTGGGTCAAGAGACCCAGTACTTC. Translating it yields CASSLRGQGLGQETQYF.

This clone was seen once. The gene calls are TRBV5-6 and TRBJ2-7, with a possible D match to TRBD2 (5 bases). The CDR3 extends over 14 amino acids. V dropped 4 bases and J dropped 3 bases, with 14 bases sitting between them. Germline V gene lookup returns CDR1 SGHDT and CDR2 YYEEEE. The CDR3 reads CASSLLVGIYEQYF. CDR3 DNA: TGTGCCAGCAGCCTACTAGTCGGGATCTACGAGCAGTACTTC.

The rearrangement links TRBV28 to TRBJ2-5; the match to TRBD1 covers 9 bases. Germline values: CDR1 MDHEN, CDR2 SYDVKM. The CDR3 has 14 amino acids. V dropped 5 bases and J dropped 5; count of bases not matched to a gene: 6. CDR3 loop: CASSTGGGGETQYF. As DNA, the CDR3 is TGTGCCAGCAGTACAGGGGGCGGAGGTGAGACCCAGTACTTC.

The sample holds one count of this clone. This rearrangement joins TRBV1 to TRBJ1-5; the DNA was not used to check the table's D call, TRBD1. TRBV1 is a pseudogene segment. This CDR3 contains 20 residues. CDR3 loop: CTSSQDLDRGRGYSNQPQHF. CDR3 nucleotides: TGCACCAGCAGCCAAGATCTCGACAGGGGGCGAGGTTATAGCAATCAGCCCCAGCATTTT.

Concerning this clone itself: Distinct nucleotide sequences in the sample also encode this CDR3. V usage is TRBV11-2 and J usage is TRBJ1-2; 7 bases are shared with TRBD1. V dropped 3 bases and J dropped 3; count of bases not matched to a gene: 1. CDR1 and CDR2 from the germline V gene are SGHAT and FQNNGV. The CDR3 length is 13 residues. The CDR3 DNA reads as TGTGCCAGCAGCTTTGACAGGGACTATGGCTACACCTTC. Protein product: CASSFDRDYGYTF.

The chain employs TRBV19 and TRBJ1-1, with D possibly TRBD1 on 5 matching bases. V lost 6 bases, J lost 5 bases, and 16 bases lay in between. The CDR3 totals 14 residues. From germline, CDR1 is LNHDA and CDR2 SQIVND (reference sequence). The CDR3 spells CASRLGGVLTEAFF. DNA for the CDR3: TGTGCCAGTAGGCTCGGGGGGGTGCTTACTGAAGCTTTCTTT. Using reference TRBV19 and TRBJ1-1 for the parts outside the CDR3, the full variable domain is DGGITQSPKYLFRKEGQNVTLSCEQNLNHDAMYWYRQDPGQGLRLIYYSQIVNDFQKGDIAEGYSVSREKKESFPLTVTSAQKNPTAFYLCASRLGGVLTEAFFGQGTRLTVV.

The chain uses TRBV4-1 and TRBJ2-5; 8 nucleotides agree with TRBD1. J was trimmed by 5 bases and V by 0 bases; bases with no gene match: 5. Per germline, CDR1 MGHRA and CDR2 YSYEKL. The CDR3 loop spans 15 amino acids. CDR3 bases: TGCGCCAGCAGCCAAGATCCAGGGGGCTACGAGACCCAGTACTTC. Encoded protein: CASSQDPGGYETQYF.

The rearrangement links TRBV6-5 to TRBJ2-2, with no clear D. Germline-derived CDR1 and CDR2 are MNHEY and SVGAGI. The V gene lost 10 bases and the J gene lost 6 bases, with 15 bases spanning the gap. There are 13 residues in the CDR3. The CDR3 DNA reads as TGTGCCACCCCCACTACGGGTCCCGGGGAGCTGTTTTTT. Its protein is CATPTTGPGELFF.

V usage is TRBV4-1 and J usage is TRBJ1-2, with TRBD1 matching 7 bases. The junction had 9 bases not matched to a gene; V was cut back by 0 bases and J by 5 bases. Germline values: CDR1 MGHRA, CDR2 YSYEKL. The CDR3 is 16 amino acids. The CDR3 coding sequence is TGCGCCAGCAGCCAAGAAGGGACAGCGACTGTATATGGCTACACCTTC. It encodes CASSQEGTATVYGYTF.

The rearrangement uses TRBV4-2 and TRBJ2-1; TRBD2 agrees at 12 bases. Germline assignment: CDR1 LGHNA and CDR2 YNFKEQ. With 5 bases clipped from V and 0 bases from J, the junction kept 11 bases outside the gene matches. The CDR3 covers 19 residues. CDR3 amino acids: CASSSSTSGGLFSYNEQFF. CDR3 DNA sequence: TGTGCCAGCAGCTCTTCGACTAGCGGGGGCCTTTTCTCCTACAATGAGCAGTTCTTC.

V usage is TRBV28 and J usage is TRBJ2-7, with D possibly being TRBD1 (5 bases). Between the trimmed V and J ends, which lost 3 bases and 2 bases, there was a span of 8 bases. The CDR3 spans 13 residues. Per the germline V gene, CDR1 is MDHEN and CDR2 is SYDVKM. The CDR3 sequence: CASSLEQAYEQYF. As DNA, the CDR3 is TGTGCCAGCAGTTTGGAACAGGCCTACGAGCAGTACTTC.

This clone was seen once. V gene TRBV4-1 combines with J gene TRBJ2-1; no reliable D call. The V gene lost 0 bases and the J gene lost 0 bases, with 9 bases spanning the gap. The CDR3 loop spans 16 amino acids. Per the germline V gene, CDR1 is MGHRA and CDR2 is YSYEKL. The chain's CDR3 is CASSQDGPSSYNEQFF. DNA of the CDR3: TGCGCCAGCAGCCAAGATGGCCCAAGCTCCTACAATGAGCAGTTCTTC.

The chain uses TRBV7-2 and TRBJ1-6; D gene unclear. Deletions cut 5 bases from V and 18 bases from J, with 26 bases between. Germline loops: CDR1 SGHTA, CDR2 FQGNSA. The CDR3 consists of 15 residues. The CDR3 region is CASSPAGLAQHFTHF. The CDR3 DNA is TGTGCCAGCAGCCCCGCGGGGTTGGCTCAGCACTTCACCCACTTT. Looking up the rest from reference TRBV7-2 and TRBJ1-6 gives the full variable domain: GAGVSQSPSNKVTEKGKDVELRCDPISGHTALYWYRQSLGQGLEFLIYFQGNSAPDKSGLPSDRFSAERTGGSVSTLTIQRTQQEDSAVYLCASSPAGLAQHFTHFGNGTRLTVT.

This clone has a single count. The chain combines TRBV9 with TRBJ2-2; no definite D call. In germline, CDR1 is SGDLS, CDR2 YYNGEE. The CDR3 is 14 amino acids. V dropped 0 bases and J dropped 5 bases, with 8 bases sitting between them. As DNA, the CDR3 is TGTGCCAGCAGCGTAGTTTCCCGTACCGGGGAGCTGTTTTTT. Protein product: CASSVVSRTGELFF.

J is TRBJ1-1 and V is TRBV11-2; the D is unclear. CDR3 length equals 14 residues. The V end was cut by 0 bases, the J end by 3 bases, with 8 bases between. Per the germline V gene, CDR1 is SGHAT and CDR2 is FQNNGV. The CDR3 DNA reads TGTGCCAGCAGCTTAGATTCTAGGTACACTGAAGCTTTCTTT. This sequence encodes CASSLDSRYTEAFF.

This chain links TRBV9 with TRBJ1-1; weak D call: TRBD1 (5 bases). CDR3 length: 16 amino acids. The germline V gene has CDR1 SGDLS and CDR2 YYNGEE. V was trimmed by 5 bases and J by 1 base, leaving 18 bases between them. In DNA form, the CDR3 reads TGTGCCAGCAGTCGTAATCCCCAAACAGGGAACACTGAAGCTTTCTTT. Its protein product is CASSRNPQTGNTEAFF.